This note documents a single TCR beta chain sequence. The V and J ends lost 1 base and 2 bases respectively, with 18 bases between them. The germline V gene has CDR1 MGHRA and CDR2 YSYEKL. This CDR3 is built from 18 residues. This sample stems from a study of T cell changes during pregnancy in multiple sclerosis. Profiling relied on immunoSEQ multiplex PCR, and the TCRdb table lists in-frame clones only, not all of them. The table has under 50,000 clones, over 85% seen once. Sequencing was performed on CD4+ T cells from peripheral blood mononuclear cells, taken before pregnancy. This chain connects TRBV4-1 to TRBJ1-3; D is perhaps TRBD1 (5 bases). The receptor's source is a female donor with multiple sclerosis, enrolled in a pregnancy study. The CDR3 coding sequence is TGCGCCAGCAGCCAAGGCCTTAAAGGGAGGGGCACTGGAAACACCATATATTTT. Protein product: CASSQGLKGRGTGNTIYF.